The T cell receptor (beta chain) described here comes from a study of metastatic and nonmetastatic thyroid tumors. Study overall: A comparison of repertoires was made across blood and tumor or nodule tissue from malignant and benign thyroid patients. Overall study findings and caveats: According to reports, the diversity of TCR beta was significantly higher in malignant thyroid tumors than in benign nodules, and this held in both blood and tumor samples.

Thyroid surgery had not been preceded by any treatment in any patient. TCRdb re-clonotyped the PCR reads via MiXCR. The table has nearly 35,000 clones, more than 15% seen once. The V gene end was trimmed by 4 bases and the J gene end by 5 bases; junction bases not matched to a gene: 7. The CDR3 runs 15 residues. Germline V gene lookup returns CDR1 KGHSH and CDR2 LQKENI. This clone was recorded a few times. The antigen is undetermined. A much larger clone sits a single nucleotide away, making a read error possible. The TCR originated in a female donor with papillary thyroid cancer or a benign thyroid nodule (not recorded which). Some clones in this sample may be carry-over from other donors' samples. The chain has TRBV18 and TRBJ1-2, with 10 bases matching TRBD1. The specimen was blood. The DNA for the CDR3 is TGTGCCAGCTCACGTCCGGGACAGGGGTGGTATGGCTACACCTTC. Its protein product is CASSRPGQGWYGYTF.